Sequencing of this T cell receptor (beta chain) was carried out in a study of cytomegalovirus exposure and HLA in healthy donors. The CDR3 extends over 14 amino acids. Germline V lookup: CDR1 SNHLY, CDR2 FYNNEI. The J segment lost 3 bases and the V segment lost 7 bases, leaving 5 bases of the junction unmatched. The PCR made use of 60 Vbeta and 13 Jbeta primers. Here immunoSEQ multiplex PCR was the method, and the copy in TCRdb shows in-frame clones only, minus some. The table records around 300,000 clones, under 80% of them present only once. The V and J genes are TRBV2 and TRBJ2-7; 11 bases fit TRBD2. The TCR comes from a female donor in good health and CMV-seronegative. Sequencing was done on a sample of PBMCs. CDR3 in amino acids: CASITSGGGYEQYF. The CDR3 coding sequence is TGTGCCAGCATAACTAGCGGGGGAGGCTACGAGCAGTACTTC.